These 30 T cell receptor beta chains share one sample of origin, sequenced in a study of human CD4 T cells and Enterobacteriaceae. Produced via immunoSEQ multiplex PCR; TCRdb's table is partial and in-frame only. The data show several hundred clones, around 40% seen once. FACS sorting after roughly 6-7 days collected CFSE-low CD25+ ICOS+ proliferating activated T cells. Memory CD4+ T cells were CFSE-labeled and cultured 2:1 with antigen-pulsed autologous monocytes. The memory gate held CD4+ cells that were not CD45RA+CCR7+CD95- naive cells, over 95% pure. Material for sequencing was bacteria-reactive CD4+ T cells grown in culture. Subset here: CFSE-low proliferating memory CD4 T cells sorted after in vitro stimulation with a heat-inactivated bacterium or M. tuberculosis lysate. The receptor set was obtained from a human donor in good health.

This clone was counted a single time. The V gene is TRBV7-2, the J gene TRBJ1-2, with D perhaps TRBD1 (5 bases). This CDR3 spans 14 amino acids. Trimming removed 1 base from V and 5 bases from J, with 11 bases in between. Germline lookup yields CDR1 SGHTA and CDR2 FQGNSA. The chain's CDR3 is CASSLGGTRYGYTF. The CDR3 DNA follows: TGTGCCAGCAGCTTAGGGGGGACTAGGTATGGCTACACCTTC.

The rearrangement uses TRBV7-2 and TRBJ1-2; D is unclear. CDR1 and CDR2 (germline): SGHTA, FQGNSA. The CDR3 is 14 amino acids. V was clipped by 2 bases and J by 4 bases, with 11 bases between them. CDR3 DNA sequence: TGTGCCAGCAGCTTAAGGGAGGCGCTCTATGGCTACACCTTC. It yields the protein CASSLREALYGYTF.

This chain links TRBV18 with TRBJ2-7; D remains ambiguous. This CDR3 has 11 residues. V lost 5 bases and J 2 bases, leaving 4 bases between the germline ends. The germline V gene has CDR1 KGHSH and CDR2 LQKENI. CDR3 amino acids: CASSTPYEQYF. The DNA for the CDR3 is TGTGCCAGCTCAACCCCCTACGAGCAGTACTTC.

The V gene is TRBV11-3, the J gene TRBJ1-1; no reliable D call. Trimming took off 0 bases at V and 2 bases at J, with 16 bases between the two ends. The CDR3 is made up of 17 amino acids. Germline loops: CDR1 SGHNT, CDR2 YENEEA. CDR3 in DNA: TGTGCCAGCAGCTTAGATGGGAAGGCAAGCGTTAACACTGAAGCTTTCTTT. Translated: CASSLDGKASVNTEAFF.

About this clone itself: It is likely a read error: a sequence one base away is far more abundant. This sequence joins TRBV29-1 and TRBJ1-1, with D possibly matching TRBD1 (6 bases). Germline V gene lookup returns CDR1 SQVTM and CDR2 ANQGSEA. There are 12 residues in the CDR3. Trimming left V 3 bases short and J 4 bases short, with 9 bases between. CDR3 coding DNA: TGCAGCGTTGACACAGGGCTCACTGAAGCTTTCTTT. Protein product: CSVDTGLTEAFF.

This clone appeared a few times. The V gene is TRBV19, the J gene TRBJ1-2; D gene ambiguous. CDR3 length: 14 amino acids. Germline-derived CDR1 and CDR2 are LNHDA and SQIVND (reference sequence). V was pared by 1 base and J by 8 bases, with 14 bases between. The CDR3 here is CASSIGGNYVGYTF. In nucleotides, the CDR3 is TGTGCCAGTAGTATAGGAGGGAACTATGTCGGCTACACCTTC.

Only a few counts were recorded for this clone. At one of its ends the junction is not consistent with the germline gene, which may arise from a read error. The CDR3 region is CASSSPGERGYTF. The CDR3 DNA follows: TGTGCCAGCAGTTCCCCAGGGGAAAGGGGCTACACCTTC. The genes are TRBV10-3 and TRBJ1-2; possibly TRBD1 for D (6 bases). The CDR3 extends over 13 amino acids. Germline V gene data show CDR1 as ENHRY and CDR2 as SYGVKD.

Only a few counts were recorded for this clone. The chain recombines TRBV19 with TRBJ1-2; TRBD1 agrees at 9 bases. Germline V CDR1 and CDR2: LNHDA, SQIVND (reference sequence). The CDR3 runs 16 residues. The V gene end was trimmed by 4 bases and the J gene end by 4 bases; junction bases not matched to a gene: 10. CDR3 in amino acids: CASSRAGTGSFYGYTF. The CDR3, as DNA: TGTGCCAGTAGTAGAGCCGGGACAGGGTCTTTCTATGGCTACACCTTC.

In its sample, this clone ranks as medium-sized. This chain connects TRBV6-1 to TRBJ2-5, with TRBD1 matching over 10 bases. CDR3 size: 14 residues. CDR1 MNHNS and CDR2 SASEGT come from the germline V gene. V trimming: 6 bases; J trimming: 5 bases; junction bases outside the gene matches: 6. The CDR3, as DNA: TGTGCCAGCAGGACAGGGGGCGAGTGGGAGACCCAGTACTTC. This sequence encodes CASRTGGEWETQYF.

This chain connects TRBV20-1 to TRBJ2-7; D may be TRBD2 (5 bases). This CDR3 is built from 11 residues. Looked up from germline, CDR1 is DFQATT and CDR2 is SNEGSKA (reference sequence). V was shortened by 5 bases and J by 2 bases, with 7 bases between the two germline ends. The CDR3 region is CSAPGTYEQYF. Written as DNA, the CDR3 is TGCAGTGCTCCCGGGACCTACGAGCAGTACTTC.

This clone was counted a single time. The CDR3 here is CASSPRLATYNEQFF. The CDR3 region has the DNA TGTGCCAGCAGTCCCCGACTAGCCACCTACAATGAGCAGTTCTTC. The J gene is TRBJ2-1, the V gene TRBV27; 7 bases fit TRBD2. Unmatched junction bases numbered 6, after V lost 5 bases and J lost 2 bases. This CDR3 spans 15 amino acids. Germline loops: CDR1 MNHEY, CDR2 SMNVEV (reference sequence).

Comment on this clone: Because the CDR3's place on the DNA is in doubt, the DNA is left out and the CDR3 is given as listed by TCRdb. The chain is built from TRBV6-8 and TRBJ1-4; TRBD1, as called in the table, went unchecked against the DNA. Germline assignment: CDR1 MNHGY and CDR2 SAAAGT. The CDR3 is 17 amino acids in total, end residues counted. CDR3 sequence reads: CASSYPGSQGLMKNCFF.

This rearrangement joins TRBV28 to TRBJ1-5, with 9 bases fitting TRBD1. CDR3 size: 15 residues. Germline CDR1 reads MDHEN; CDR2 reads SYDVKM. The V segment lost 3 bases and the J segment 6 bases; nucleotides outside the gene matches: 6. The DNA for the CDR3 is TGTGCCAGCAGTTTCAGACAGGGGGACATTCAGCCCCAGCATTTT. Translating it yields CASSFRQGDIQPQHF.

The rearrangement joins TRBV11-2 to TRBJ2-2, with D tentatively TRBD1 (5 bases). Trimming took off 0 bases at V and 5 bases at J, with 7 bases between the two ends. This CDR3 is built from 14 residues. Looked up from germline, CDR1 is SGHAT and CDR2 is FQNNGV. The CDR3 DNA reads as TGTGCCAGCAGCTTAGAACGACAGACCGGGGAGCTGTTTTTT. Protein: CASSLERQTGELFF.

This sequence joins TRBV6-4 and TRBJ2-7, with 11 bases aligning to TRBD1. The CDR3 runs to 14 residues. V lost 3 bases to trimming and J lost 2 bases; unmatched junction nucleotides: 0. Germline V gene sequence: CDR1 MRHNA, CDR2 SNTAGT. CDR3 in DNA: TGTGCCAGCAGTGAGGGACAGGGGGCCTACGAGCAGTACTTC. Amino acid sequence: CASSEGQGAYEQYF.

The sample holds a few counts of this clone. J is TRBJ2-3 and V is TRBV2; D is possibly TRBD1 (5 bases). Germline V gives CDR1 SNHLY, CDR2 FYNNEI. The CDR3 length is 16 residues. V dropped 5 bases and J dropped 3 bases, with 18 bases sitting between them. The CDR3 sequence: CASSYRQGFLTDTQYF. The CDR3 DNA reads TGTGCCAGCAGTTATAGGCAGGGCTTTTTGACAGATACGCAGTATTTT.

Here the CDR3 reads CASSLSPGPLVEQYF. The CDR3 DNA reads as TGCGCCAGCAGTCTTAGCCCGGGACCCTTAGTCGAGCAGTACTTC. The V and J genes are TRBV5-1 and TRBJ2-7; D might be TRBD1 or TRBD2, each matching 5 bases. Per the germline V gene, CDR1 is SGHRS and CDR2 is YFSETQ. V lost 5 bases and J lost 6, with 21 bases in between. CDR3 length: 15 amino acids.

DNA for the CDR3: TGTGCCAGCAGTACTAGCGGGAGAGAGTACGAGCAGTACTTC. Residues: CASSTSGREYEQYF. The rearrangement joins TRBV6-5 to TRBJ2-7; 11 nucleotides line up with TRBD2. CDR1 is MNHEY and CDR2 is SVGAGI in the germline V gene. J was trimmed by 4 bases and V by 5 bases; bases with no gene match: 4. There are 14 residues in the CDR3.

The chain employs TRBV6-5 and TRBJ1-6; 7 nucleotides align to TRBD1. The V gene end was trimmed by 7 bases and the J gene end by 4 bases; junction bases not matched to a gene: 4. This CDR3 is built from 14 residues. Germline V gene lookup returns CDR1 MNHEY and CDR2 SVGAGI. CDR3 bases: TGTGCCAGCACAGGGGGACAGTATAATTCACCCCTCCACTTT. Encoded protein: CASTGGQYNSPLHF.

The rearrangement joins TRBV15 to TRBJ1-2; 9 bases agree with TRBD1. V lost 0 bases to trimming and J lost 3 bases; unmatched junction nucleotides: 14. Germline V lookup: CDR1 LNHNV, CDR2 YYDKDF (reference sequence). The CDR3 is 19 amino acids. In DNA form, the CDR3 reads TGTGCCACCAGCAGAGATCGCAATGAAAACAGGGGGCGCGACTATGGCTACACCTTC. It is translated as CATSRDRNENRGRDYGYTF.

This clone is large. The rearrangement links TRBV5-1 to TRBJ2-3; TRBD1 matches at 11 bases. V dropped 4 bases and J dropped 4; count of bases not matched to a gene: 5. Germline loops: CDR1 SGHRS, CDR2 YFSETQ. The CDR3 is made up of 15 amino acids. The CDR3 DNA follows: TGCGCCAGCAGCAACGGACAGGGGGCCTCAGATACGCAGTATTTT. It translates to CASSNGQGASDTQYF.

This clone showed up just a few times. V usage is TRBV19 and J usage is TRBJ2-7; 7 bases fit TRBD1. V lost 5 bases, J lost 5 bases, and 9 bases stayed unmatched. Germline CDR1 and CDR2: LNHDA and SQIVND (reference sequence). The CDR3 sequence is 14 residues long. Here the CDR3 reads CASSPRQGRNEQYF. CDR3 sequence (DNA): TGTGCCAGTAGTCCGCGACAGGGAAGGAACGAGCAGTACTTC.

The chain has TRBV19 and TRBJ2-3; 13 bases align to TRBD2. The CDR3 contains 14 residues. Germline values: CDR1 LNHDA, CDR2 SQIVND (reference sequence). Losses at the gene ends were 5 bases for V and 4 bases for J; bases not matched to a gene: 0. The CDR3 loop is CASSGLAGADTQYF. DNA for the CDR3: TGTGCCAGTAGTGGACTAGCGGGAGCAGATACGCAGTATTTT.

The J gene is TRBJ1-1, the V gene TRBV9; 10 nucleotides line up with TRBD1. The germline gives CDR1 SGDLS, CDR2 YYNGEE. This CDR3 region has 16 residues. With V trimmed by 6 bases and J by 4 bases, 12 bases remained unmatched. The CDR3 nucleotides read TGTGCCAGCACGGGAGCGGACAGGGGGTGGGCCACTGAAGCTTTCTTT. Its protein product is CASTGADRGWATEAFF. Variable domain in full (rest from reference TRBV9 and TRBJ1-1): DSGVTQTPKHLITATGQRVTLRCSPRSGDLSVYWYQQSLDQGLQFLIQYYNGEERAKGNILERFSAQQFPDLHSELNLSSLELGDSALYFCASTGADRGWATEAFFGQGTRLTVV.

A few counts support this clone. This chain connects TRBV5-6 to TRBJ2-4; D unresolved. The CDR3 covers 17 residues. Trimming left V 0 bases short and J 0 bases short, with 13 bases between. Germline V gene data show CDR1 as SGHDT and CDR2 as YYEEEE. In DNA form, the CDR3 reads TGTGCCAGCAGCTTGGGGGCCAGCTTTGTAGCCAAAAACATTCAGTACTTC. Protein: CASSLGASFVAKNIQYF.

The gene calls are TRBV9 and TRBJ2-7, with D possibly matching TRBD1 (6 bases). Trimming removed 0 bases at V and 7 bases at J, with 14 bases between. Looked up from germline, CDR1 is SGDLS and CDR2 is YYNGEE. CDR3 size: 14 residues. For the CDR3, the DNA is TGTGCCAGCAGCGTAGCTCAGGGGAGTAGGGAGCAGTACTTC. Translated, it gives CASSVAQGSREQYF.

This chain links TRBV6-4 with TRBJ2-6; D gene ambiguous. CDR3 length equals 15 residues. V lost 3 bases, J lost 0 bases, and 6 bases lay in between. The germline V gene has CDR1 MRHNA and CDR2 SNTAGT. CDR3 bases: TGTGCCAGCAGTGAATCAATCTCTGGGGCCAACGTCCTGACTTTC. Translated, it gives CASSESISGANVLTF.

This clone is labeled as medium-sized. V usage is TRBV28 and J usage is TRBJ1-5; TRBD1 is a possible D gene (6 bases). V was cut by 2 bases and J by 1 base, with 12 bases left in between. The germline V gene has CDR1 MDHEN and CDR2 SYDVKM. The CDR3 is made up of 16 amino acids. For the CDR3, the DNA is TGTGCCAGCAGTTTAAGGACAGCTGCAAGCAATCAGCCCCAGCATTTT. Protein: CASSLRTAASNQPQHF. The full variable domain, in which reference TRBV28 and TRBJ1-5 provide the parts outside the CDR3, is DVKVTQSSRYLVKRTGEKVFLECVQDMDHENMFWYRQDPGLGLRLIYFSYDVKMKEKGDIPEGYSVSREKKERFSLILESASTNQTSMYLCASSLRTAASNQPQHFGDGTRLSIL.

V gene TRBV18 combines with J gene TRBJ1-1, with 10 bases fitting TRBD1. Trimming at V came to 6 bases and at J to 4 bases, leaving 5 bases not matched to a gene. The CDR3 consists of 14 residues. Germline V gene lookup returns CDR1 KGHSH and CDR2 LQKENI. This chain's CDR3 is CASSPDRGLTEAFF. The DNA for the CDR3 is TGTGCCAGCTCGCCTGACAGGGGGCTCACTGAAGCTTTCTTT.

By sample share, this clone is medium-sized (0.01 to 0.1%). This chain's CDR3 is CASSPPYWQNQPQHF. DNA for the CDR3: TGTGCCAGCTCACCACCTTATTGGCAAAATCAGCCCCAGCATTTT. The gene calls are TRBV18 and TRBJ1-5; D is unresolved. The CDR3 covers 15 residues. Germline V lookup: CDR1 KGHSH, CDR2 LQKENI. Trimming shortened V by 0 bases and J by 4 bases, and 10 bases separated the two germline ends.